This T cell receptor beta chain comes out of a study of PD-1 blockade in classical Hodgkin lymphoma. Regarding this clone: Its cognate antigen is unknown.

The CDR3 is made up of 18 amino acids. The V end was cut by 0 bases, the J end by 0 bases, with 13 bases between. Germline-derived CDR1 and CDR2 are SGHRS and YFSETQ. Study outcomes and limitations: Exclusion was applied to patients who started nivolumab under 1 year after ASCT.

Relapses following autologous stem cell transplantation were seen in all patients, with brentuximab vedotin exposure varying. Sequencing was performed with immunoSEQ multiplex PCR; in TCRdb, only in-frame clones are kept and a portion is missing. The sample lists around 45,000 clones, about 88% occurring once. Sequencing was performed on peripheral blood mononuclear cells (PBMCs), taken at baseline. The sequence derives from a human donor with classical Hodgkin lymphoma. The chain links TRBV5-1 to TRBJ2-6; D is possibly TRBD1 (6 bases). The CDR3, as DNA: TGCGCCAGCAGCTTGGTGACAGGCCCTAGCTCTGGGGCCAACGTCCTGACTTTC. The encoded protein is CASSLVTGPSSGANVLTF.